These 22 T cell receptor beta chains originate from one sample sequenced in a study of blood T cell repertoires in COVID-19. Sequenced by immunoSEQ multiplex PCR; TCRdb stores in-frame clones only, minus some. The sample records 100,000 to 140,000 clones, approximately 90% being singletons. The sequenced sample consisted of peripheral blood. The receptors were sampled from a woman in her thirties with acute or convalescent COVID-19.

The CDR3 sequence: CASSSRRDMTEAFF. CDR3 DNA: TGTGCCAGCAGCTCCCGACGGGACATGACTGAAGCTTTCTTT. The rearrangement uses TRBV9 and TRBJ1-1; a possible D gene is TRBD1 (6 bases). This CDR3 is built from 14 residues. V gave up 4 bases and J gave up 5 bases, with 15 bases separating them. Germline assignment: CDR1 SGDLS and CDR2 YYNGEE.

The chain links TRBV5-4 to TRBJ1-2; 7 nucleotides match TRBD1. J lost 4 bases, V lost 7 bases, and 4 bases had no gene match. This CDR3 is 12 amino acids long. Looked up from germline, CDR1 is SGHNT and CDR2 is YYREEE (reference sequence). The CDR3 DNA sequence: TGTGCCAGCGACAGGGCTGGCTATGGCTACACCTTC. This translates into CASDRAGYGYTF.

The CDR3 loop is CATMDRGRGDTEAFF. CDR3 nucleotides: TGTGCCACCATGGACAGGGGGCGCGGGGACACTGAAGCTTTCTTT. The chain couples TRBV19 to TRBJ1-1; 11 bases align to TRBD1. CDR1 and CDR2 (germline): LNHDA, SQIVND (reference sequence). After removal of 10 bases from V and 3 bases from J, the junction contained 10 bases not matched to a gene. CDR3 size: 15 residues.

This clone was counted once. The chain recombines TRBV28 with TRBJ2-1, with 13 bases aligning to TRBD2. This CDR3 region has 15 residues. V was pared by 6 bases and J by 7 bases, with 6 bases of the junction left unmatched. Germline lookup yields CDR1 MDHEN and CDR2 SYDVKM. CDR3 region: CASSWGLAGKNEQFF. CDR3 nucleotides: TGTGCCAGCAGCTGGGGACTAGCGGGAAAGAATGAGCAGTTCTTC.

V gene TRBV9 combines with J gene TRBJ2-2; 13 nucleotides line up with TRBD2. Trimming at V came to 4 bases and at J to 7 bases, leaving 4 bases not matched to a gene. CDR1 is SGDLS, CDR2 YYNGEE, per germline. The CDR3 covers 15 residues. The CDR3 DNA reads TGTGCCAGCAGCCCTCGGACTAGCGGGGGCGGGGAGCTGTTTTTT. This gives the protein CASSPRTSGGGELFF. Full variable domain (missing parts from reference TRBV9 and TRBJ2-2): DSGVTQTPKHLITATGQRVTLRCSPRSGDLSVYWYQQSLDQGLQFLIQYYNGEERAKGNILERFSAQQFPDLHSELNLSSLELGDSALYFCASSPRTSGGGELFFGEGSRLTVL.

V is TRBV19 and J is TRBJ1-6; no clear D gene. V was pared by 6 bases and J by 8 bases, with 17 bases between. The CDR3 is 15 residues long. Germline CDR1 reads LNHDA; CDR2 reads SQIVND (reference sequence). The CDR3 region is CASRTRTASHSPLHF. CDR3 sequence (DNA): TGTGCCAGTAGAACTAGGACCGCCTCTCATTCACCCCTCCACTTT.

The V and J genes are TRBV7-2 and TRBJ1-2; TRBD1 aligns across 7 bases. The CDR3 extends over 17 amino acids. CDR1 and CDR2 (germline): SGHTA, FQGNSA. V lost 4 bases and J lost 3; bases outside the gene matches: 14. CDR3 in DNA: TGTGCCAGCAGCTCCGGACAGGTCCCTTCAGGACACTATGGCTACACCTTC. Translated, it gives CASSSGQVPSGHYGYTF.

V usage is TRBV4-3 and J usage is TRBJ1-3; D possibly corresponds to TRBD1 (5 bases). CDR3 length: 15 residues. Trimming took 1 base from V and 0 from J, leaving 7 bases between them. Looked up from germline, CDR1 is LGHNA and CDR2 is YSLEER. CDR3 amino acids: CASSQAGDSGNTIYF. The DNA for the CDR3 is TGCGCCAGCAGCCAAGCGGGGGACTCTGGAAACACCATATATTTT.

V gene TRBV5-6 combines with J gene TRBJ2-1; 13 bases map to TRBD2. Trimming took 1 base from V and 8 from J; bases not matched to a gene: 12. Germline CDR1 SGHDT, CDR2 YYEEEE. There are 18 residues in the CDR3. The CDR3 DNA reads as TGTGCCAGCAGCTTGTTTGGGACTAGCGGGAAATTCTTCGATGAGCAGTTCTTC. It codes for CASSLFGTSGKFFDEQFF.

The CDR3 DNA reads TGTGCCTGTCTTCGGGTATCTAACACTGAAGCTTTCTTT. This translates into CACLRVSNTEAFF. The chain is built from TRBV30 and TRBJ1-1; D is unclear. Trimming shortened V by 6 bases and J by 2 bases, and 13 bases separated the two germline ends. The germline CDR1 and CDR2 sequences are GTSNPN and SVGIG (reference sequence). The CDR3 covers 13 residues.

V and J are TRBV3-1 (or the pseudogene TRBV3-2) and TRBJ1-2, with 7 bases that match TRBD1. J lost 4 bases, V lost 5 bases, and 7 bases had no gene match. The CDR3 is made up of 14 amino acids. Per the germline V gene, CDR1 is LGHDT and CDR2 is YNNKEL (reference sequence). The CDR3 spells CASSARQGLYGYTF. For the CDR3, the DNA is TGTGCCAGCAGCGCCAGACAGGGCCTCTATGGCTACACCTTC.

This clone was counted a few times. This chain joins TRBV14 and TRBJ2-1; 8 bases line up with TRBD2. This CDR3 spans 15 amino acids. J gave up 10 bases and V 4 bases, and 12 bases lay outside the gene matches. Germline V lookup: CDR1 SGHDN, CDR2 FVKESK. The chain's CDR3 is CASSPGTSLIGEQFF. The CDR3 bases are TGTGCCAGCAGCCCCGGGACTAGTCTCATCGGAGAGCAGTTCTTC.

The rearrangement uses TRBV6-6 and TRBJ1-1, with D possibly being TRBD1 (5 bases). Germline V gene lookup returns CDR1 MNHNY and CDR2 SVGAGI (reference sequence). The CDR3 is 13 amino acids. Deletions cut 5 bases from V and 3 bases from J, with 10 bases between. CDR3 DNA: TGTGCCAGCAGTCAAGACAGACACACTGAAGCTTTCTTT. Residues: CASSQDRHTEAFF.

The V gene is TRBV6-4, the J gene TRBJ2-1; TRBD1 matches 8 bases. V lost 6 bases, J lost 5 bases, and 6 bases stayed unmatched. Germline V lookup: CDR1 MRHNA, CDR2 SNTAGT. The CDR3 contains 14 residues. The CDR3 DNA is TGTGCCAGCAGAGTGGACAGGGTAGACAATGAGCAGTTCTTC. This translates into CASRVDRVDNEQFF.

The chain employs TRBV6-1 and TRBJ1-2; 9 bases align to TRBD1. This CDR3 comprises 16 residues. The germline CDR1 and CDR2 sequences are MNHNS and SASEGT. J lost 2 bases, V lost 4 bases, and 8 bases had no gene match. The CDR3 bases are TGTGCCAGCAGTGGGACAGGGGACGCTCTGAACTATGGCTACACCTTC. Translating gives CASSGTGDALNYGYTF.

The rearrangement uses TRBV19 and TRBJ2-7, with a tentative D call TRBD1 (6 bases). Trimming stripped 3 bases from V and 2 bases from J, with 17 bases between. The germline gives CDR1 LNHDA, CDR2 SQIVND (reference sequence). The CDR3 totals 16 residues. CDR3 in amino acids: CASSIRGMKGTYEQYF. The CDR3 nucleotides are TGTGCCAGTAGTATCAGGGGAATGAAGGGAACCTACGAGCAGTACTTC. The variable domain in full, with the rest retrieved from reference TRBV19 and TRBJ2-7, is DGGITQSPKYLFRKEGQNVTLSCEQNLNHDAMYWYRQDPGQGLRLIYYSQIVNDFQKGDIAEGYSVSREKKESFPLTVTSAQKNPTAFYLCASSIRGMKGTYEQYFGPGTRLTVT.

The CDR3 protein is CASKDRGWTEAFF. In DNA form, the CDR3 reads TGTGCCAGCAAAGACAGGGGTTGGACTGAAGCTTTCTTT. This rearrangement joins TRBV6-5 to TRBJ1-1; 8 positions agree with TRBD1. Trimming removed 7 bases from V and 5 bases from J; junction bases left unmatched: 6. CDR1 and CDR2 from the germline V gene are MNHEY and SVGAGI. The CDR3 sequence is 13 residues long.

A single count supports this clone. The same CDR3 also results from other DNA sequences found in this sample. The CDR3 DNA is TGTGCCAGCAGCTTGGCCGGGGGTTACACCTTC. The encoded protein is CASSLAGGYTF. The V call is TRBV5-6, the J call TRBJ1-2; D possibly corresponds to TRBD1 (5 bases). CDR1 SGHDT and CDR2 YYEEEE come from the germline V gene. The germline V and J ends were trimmed by 0 bases and 11 bases, with 8 bases remaining between them. The CDR3 has 11 amino acids.

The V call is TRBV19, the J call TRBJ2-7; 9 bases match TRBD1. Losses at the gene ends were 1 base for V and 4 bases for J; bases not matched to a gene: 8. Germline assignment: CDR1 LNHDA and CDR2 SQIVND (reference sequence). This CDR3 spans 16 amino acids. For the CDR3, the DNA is TGTGCCAGTAGTATAGGCACCGGGACAGGGAAGTACGAGCAGTACTTC. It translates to CASSIGTGTGKYEQYF.

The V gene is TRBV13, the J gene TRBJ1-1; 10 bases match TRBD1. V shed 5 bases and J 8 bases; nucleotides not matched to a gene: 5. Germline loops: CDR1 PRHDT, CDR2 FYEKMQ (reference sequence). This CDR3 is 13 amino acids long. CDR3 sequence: CASSLGQGIEAFF. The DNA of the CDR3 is TGTGCCAGCAGCCTGGGACAGGGGATAGAAGCTTTCTTT. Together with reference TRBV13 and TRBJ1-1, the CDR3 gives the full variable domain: AAGVIQSPRHLIKEKRETATLKCYPIPRHDTVYWYQQGPGQDPQFLISFYEKMQSDKGSIPDRFSAQQFSDYHSELNMSSLELGDSALYFCASSLGQGIEAFFGQGTRLTVV.

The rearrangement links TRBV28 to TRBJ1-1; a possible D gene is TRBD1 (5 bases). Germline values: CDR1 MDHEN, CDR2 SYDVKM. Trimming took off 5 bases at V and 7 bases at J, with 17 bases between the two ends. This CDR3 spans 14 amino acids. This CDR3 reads CASSRTGGRSEAFF. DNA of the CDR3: TGTGCCAGCAGTCGGACCGGGGGTAGAAGTGAAGCTTTCTTT.

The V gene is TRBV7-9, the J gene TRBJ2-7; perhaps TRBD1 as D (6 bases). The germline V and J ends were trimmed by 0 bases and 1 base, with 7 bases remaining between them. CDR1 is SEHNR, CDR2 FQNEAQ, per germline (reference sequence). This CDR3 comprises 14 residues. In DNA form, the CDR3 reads TGTGCCAGCAGCTTAGCGGACAGTTCCTACGAGCAGTACTTC. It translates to CASSLADSSYEQYF.